This entry concerns a single TCR beta chain. The repertoire was sequenced with immunoSEQ multiplex PCR; TCRdb's copy has only in-frame clones and lacks some. The sample has 39,000 or so clones, around 92% seen once. This specimen belongs to a study of T cell changes during pregnancy in multiple sclerosis. V lost 0 bases and J 6 bases, leaving 15 bases between the germline ends. Germline CDR1 PRHDT, CDR2 FYEKMQ (reference sequence). The CDR3 covers 15 residues. The sequence was collected from a female donor with multiple sclerosis, enrolled in a pregnancy study. The V gene is TRBV13, the J gene TRBJ2-7; perhaps TRBD2 as D (6 bases). The specimen comprised CD8+ T cells from peripheral blood mononuclear cells, sampled after pregnancy. Here the CDR3 reads CASSLGRRVGSEQYF. The CDR3 coding sequence is TGTGCCAGCAGCTTAGGCCGGAGGGTAGGTTCCGAGCAGTACTTC.